The 14 T cell receptor beta chains listed next were all sequenced from one sample in a study of metastatic and nonmetastatic thyroid tumors. Using MiXCR, TCRdb re-called clones from the PCR reads. The table has tens of thousands of clones, roughly 13% seen once; the top ten hold over 7.5%. Thyroid surgery took place with no prior treatment in any patient. The source material was blood. These receptors were obtained from a female donor with papillary thyroid cancer or a benign thyroid nodule (not recorded which). Some clones in this sample may be carry-over from other donors' samples.

At least ten counts were recorded for this clone. At the DNA level, this CDR3 is encoded by other sequences in the same sample as well. The V call is TRBV2, the J call TRBJ2-3; no definite D call. This CDR3 is 17 amino acids long. Germline V gene data show CDR1 as SNHLY and CDR2 as FYNNEI. V was trimmed by 8 bases and J by 0 bases, leaving 21 bases between them. The CDR3 DNA sequence: TGTGCCAGCTCTGACACTCCACCCCCGTCTAGCACAGATACGCAGTATTTT. Translation: CASSDTPPPSSTDTQYF.

This clone was counted at least ten times. This chain uses TRBV28 with TRBJ1-5, with D possibly TRBD1 on 6 matching bases. The CDR3 contains 15 residues. CDR1 MDHEN and CDR2 SYDVKM come from the germline V gene. The V end was cut by 8 bases, the J end by 5 bases, with 19 bases between. The DNA for the CDR3 is TGTGCCAGCGCCCTCCTTACAGGGTTGGATCAGCCCCAGCATTTT. Its translation: CASALLTGLDQPQHF.

This clone has just a few counts. The final CDR3 position lacks the conserved phenylalanine or tryptophan, pointing to a likely read error. The chain links TRBV6-5 to TRBJ2-3; D might be TRBD2 (6 bases). Trimming removed 4 bases from V and 6 bases from J, with 14 bases in between. CDR3 length: 14 amino acids. Germline CDR1 and CDR2: MNHEY and SVGAGI. The chain's CDR3 is CASSFARGVDTQYL. The CDR3 DNA sequence: TGTGCCAGCAGTTTCGCCCGCGGGGTGGATACGCAGTATCTT.

This clone was seen repeatedly, ten times or more. The chain couples TRBV27 to TRBJ2-7, with D possibly matching TRBD1 (7 bases). The CDR3 sequence is 15 residues long. V was shortened by 2 bases and J by 3 bases, with 14 bases between the two germline ends. The germline CDR1 and CDR2 sequences are MNHEY and SMNVEV (reference sequence). Here the CDR3 DNA reads TGTGCCAGCAGTTTACAGGGGGGTATCGACTACGAGCAGTACTTC. This gives the protein CASSLQGGIDYEQYF.

This clone occurred a few times. The rearrangement joins TRBV6-5 to TRBJ2-7, with a weak D call TRBD2 (5 bases). CDR3 size: 14 residues. The germline V and J ends were trimmed by 1 base and 5 bases, with 12 bases remaining between them. Germline V gene sequence: CDR1 MNHEY, CDR2 SVGAGI. CDR3 sequence (DNA): TGTGCCAGCAGTTACTTCCCTAGCCCCAACGAGCAGTACTTC. Translation gives CASSYFPSPNEQYF.

This clone was seen ten or more times. The chain combines TRBV5-1 with TRBJ2-3, with D possibly TRBD1 on 8 matching bases. This CDR3 contains 15 residues. Germline V gene sequence: CDR1 SGHRS, CDR2 YFSETQ. The ends were cut back, 0 bases at V and 6 bases at J, with 14 bases in the middle. The CDR3 nucleotides read TGCGCCAGCAGCTTGGACAGGGGGGGAGTGGATACGCAGTATTTT. The encoded protein is CASSLDRGGVDTQYF.

This clone was seen many times. The CDR3 loop reads CASSIGQGWEQYF. CDR3 DNA sequence: TGTGCCAGCAGCATCGGACAGGGTTGGGAGCAGTACTTC. The chain employs TRBV9 and TRBJ2-7, with 8 bases that match TRBD1. CDR1 is SGDLS and CDR2 is YYNGEE in the germline V gene. The CDR3 spans 13 residues. The V segment lost 4 bases and the J segment 7 bases; nucleotides outside the gene matches: 7.

J is TRBJ2-5 and V is TRBV4-1, with TRBD2 matching over 7 bases. The CDR3 is made up of 14 amino acids. Germline-derived CDR1 and CDR2 are MGHRA and YSYEKL. V trimming: 3 bases; J trimming: 5 bases; junction bases outside the gene matches: 6. The CDR3 spells CASSQWGLRETQYF. The CDR3 DNA follows: TGCGCCAGCAGCCAGTGGGGACTAAGGGAGACCCAGTACTTC.

This clone has a count of ten or more. The chain employs TRBV30 and TRBJ1-2; D is unclear. With 3 bases removed from V and 4 bases from J, the gap between germline ends came to 12 bases. The CDR3 is made up of 13 amino acids. The V gene's germline CDR1 is GTSNPN and CDR2 SVGIG (reference sequence). The CDR3 DNA sequence: TGTGCCTGGAGCCCGGGTGGGATCTATGGCTACACCTTC. It encodes CAWSPGGIYGYTF.

The V gene is TRBV19, the J gene TRBJ1-5; 9 nucleotides line up with TRBD1. This CDR3 is built from 14 residues. V lost 7 bases and J lost 5; bases outside the gene matches: 6. The germline V gene has CDR1 LNHDA and CDR2 SQIVND (reference sequence). Here the CDR3 reads CASNGTGYDQPQHF. The DNA for the CDR3 is TGTGCCAGTAACGGGACAGGGTATGATCAGCCCCAGCATTTT.

Ten or more counts support this clone. The chain joins TRBV28 to TRBJ1-5, with D unclear. This CDR3 comprises 15 residues. Trimming took 2 bases from V and 3 from J, leaving 11 bases between them. Germline assignment: CDR1 MDHEN and CDR2 SYDVKM. The CDR3 DNA follows: TGTGCCAGCAGTTTAAACGGTCGTTACAATCAGCCCCAGCATTTT. Residues: CASSLNGRYNQPQHF.

The table lists this clone with many counts. The genes are TRBV5-1 and TRBJ1-6; D gene ambiguous. This CDR3 is built from 13 residues. Germline-derived CDR1 and CDR2 are SGHRS and YFSETQ. V was clipped by 2 bases and J by 9 bases, with 9 bases between them. CDR3 DNA sequence: TGCGCCAGCAGCTTCGGGGTTGGTTCACCCCTCCACTTT. Translating gives CASSFGVGSPLHF.

This clone has ten or more counts. V usage is TRBV4-2 and J usage is TRBJ1-5, with D unresolved. CDR3 length equals 15 residues. V shed 0 bases and J shed 0 bases, with 6 bases lying between them. The germline V gene encodes CDR1 LGHNA and CDR2 YNFKEQ. CDR3 coding DNA: TGTGCCAGCAGCCAAGATCTGTATAGCAATCAGCCCCAGCATTTT. It yields the protein CASSQDLYSNQPQHF.

This clone is medium-sized (0.01 to 0.1%). This rearrangement joins TRBV28 to TRBJ2-2, with D possibly matching TRBD1 (5 bases). V was trimmed by 9 bases and J by 1 base, leaving 12 bases between them. From germline, CDR1 is MDHEN and CDR2 SYDVKM. The CDR3 runs 14 residues. The CDR3 here is CASAIRENTGELFF. CDR3 nucleotide sequence: TGTGCCAGTGCGATCAGGGAGAACACCGGGGAGCTGTTTTTT.